This T cell receptor (beta chain) stems from a study of T cell repertoires in cytomegalovirus infection. Points from the study as a whole: Cumulated frequencies of public TCR beta families served to identify carriers of CMV plus the relevant HLA. CMV-specific TCR beta clonotypes restricted by HLA-C were the ones dominating the ex vivo response.

This clonotype was seen a handful of times. What it binds is unknown. Via MiXCR, TCRdb re-called the reads, giving one row per CDR3 protein. The sample has some 590,000 distinct CDR3 sequences; approximately 40% are singletons. CDR3 length: 17 residues. The junction had 8 bases not matched to a gene; V was cut back by 6 bases and J by 0 bases. This TCR came from a human donor in good health (CMV status not recorded). Some clones in this sample may be carry-over from other donors' samples. This material consisted of cultured PBMCs, taken from culture after CMV antigen stimulation. The chain is built from TRBV12-3 or TRBV12-4 and TRBJ2-1, with 10 bases lining up with TRBD2. The CDR3 DNA follows: TGTGCCAGCAGGCTAGCGGGAGACACCCTCTCCTACAATGAGCAGTTCTTC. It codes for CASRLAGDTLSYNEQFF.